The 30 T cell receptor beta chains below were found in one sample sequenced in a study of glioma-infiltrating T cells after dendritic cell vaccination. TCRdb keeps only in-frame clones here, not all; method: immunoSEQ multiplex PCR. The sample has roughly 96,000 clones, approximately 80% seen once. Specimen: blood, collected before dendritic cell vaccination. These receptors all stem from a human donor with glioblastoma.

This clone has only a few counts. The chain uses TRBV19 and TRBJ1-5; D unclear. V lost 4 bases and J 0 bases, leaving 10 bases between the germline ends. Germline CDR1 reads LNHDA; CDR2 reads SQIVND (reference sequence). The CDR3 has 15 amino acids. CDR3: CASSRAIHSNQPQHF. DNA for the CDR3: TGTGCCAGTAGTAGAGCGATCCATAGCAATCAGCCCCAGCATTTT.

V gene TRBV7-6 combines with J gene TRBJ1-2; unclear D gene. V lost 1 base and J lost 4, with 10 bases in between. The V gene's germline CDR1 is SGHVS and CDR2 FNYEAQ. This CDR3 is built from 14 residues. CDR3 nucleotide sequence: TGTGCCAGCAGCTTAGTCCCAGAGGGCTATGGCTACACCTTC. This translates into CASSLVPEGYGYTF.

The V call is TRBV30, the J call TRBJ1-3, with 8 bases that match TRBD1. The junction had 5 bases not matched to a gene; V was cut back by 2 bases and J by 2 bases. The CDR3 covers 15 residues. Germline V CDR1 and CDR2: GTSNPN, SVGIG (reference sequence). The CDR3 protein is CAWSSTGGPGNTIYF. The CDR3 DNA reads as TGTGCCTGGAGTAGCACAGGGGGACCTGGAAACACCATATATTTT.

J is TRBJ2-5 and V is TRBV10-2; 8 bases align to TRBD2. J gave up 2 bases and V 2 bases, and 1 base lay outside the gene matches. CDR3 length: 14 residues. Germline V CDR1 and CDR2: WSHSY, SAAADI. As DNA, the CDR3 is TGCGCCAGCAGTGAGAGCGGGAGACAAGAGACCCAGTACTTC. This encodes CASSESGRQETQYF.

The rearrangement joins TRBV9 to TRBJ2-7; D is unresolved. V lost 0 bases and J 1 base, leaving 14 bases between the germline ends. Germline CDR1 SGDLS, CDR2 YYNGEE. This CDR3 spans 16 amino acids. DNA for the CDR3: TGTGCCAGCAGCGTAGAGATGTGGGCAGGTTCCTACGAGCAGTACTTC. Protein product: CASSVEMWAGSYEQYF. The entire variable domain, with the rest obtained from reference TRBV9 and TRBJ2-7, is as follows: DSGVTQTPKHLITATGQRVTLRCSPRSGDLSVYWYQQSLDQGLQFLIQYYNGEERAKGNILERFSAQQFPDLHSELNLSSLELGDSALYFCASSVEMWAGSYEQYFGPGTRLTVT.

A single count supports this clone. This chain connects TRBV28 to TRBJ2-7; possible D gene TRBD1, 5 bases. Trimming shortened V by 5 bases and J by 3 bases, and 8 bases separated the two germline ends. This CDR3 is built from 12 residues. In germline, CDR1 is MDHEN, CDR2 SYDVKM. Here the CDR3 DNA reads TGTGCCAGCAGTCCAGGGCTCTACGAGCAGTACTTC. Its translation: CASSPGLYEQYF.

This chain connects TRBV5-1 to TRBJ2-3, with 9 bases aligning to TRBD1. The CDR3 has 15 residues. CDR1 SGHRS and CDR2 YFSETQ come from the germline V gene. J gave up 6 bases and V 0 bases, and 5 bases lay outside the gene matches. For the CDR3, the DNA is TGCGCCAGCAGCTTGGACAGGGGGCGCTGGGATACGCAGTATTTT. It specifies CASSLDRGRWDTQYF. Full variable domain (missing parts from reference TRBV5-1 and TRBJ2-3): KAGVTQTPRYLIKTRGQQVTLSCSPISGHRSVSWYQQTPGQGLQFLFEYFSETQRNKGNFPGRFSGRQFSNSRSEMNVSTLELGDSALYLCASSLDRGRWDTQYFGPGTRLTVL.

This clone is a singleton in its sample. Here the CDR3 reads CASTLTSGRANEQFF. The CDR3 DNA is TGTGCCAGCACCCTGACTAGCGGGAGGGCCAATGAGCAGTTCTTC. The gene calls are TRBV2 and TRBJ2-1; 14 bases agree with TRBD2. The V and J ends lost 7 bases and 6 bases, in that order; junction bases with no gene match: 5. The germline CDR1 and CDR2 sequences are SNHLY and FYNNEI. The CDR3 is made up of 15 amino acids.

The chain carries TRBV7-6 and TRBJ2-1; TRBD2 aligns across 11 bases. CDR1 is SGHVS, CDR2 FNYEAQ, per germline. This CDR3 has 14 residues. V lost 7 bases to trimming and J lost 6 bases; unmatched junction nucleotides: 5. CDR3 residues: CASIVAGGINEQFF. CDR3 sequence (DNA): TGTGCCAGCATCGTAGCGGGAGGGATCAATGAGCAGTTCTTC.

V and J are TRBV10-2 and TRBJ2-1; D unresolved. The germline V gene encodes CDR1 WSHSY and CDR2 SAAADI. Trimming left V 10 bases short and J 7 bases short, with 8 bases between. The length of the CDR3 is 10 residues. The CDR3 reads CATRYNEQFF. The CDR3 nucleotides are TGCGCCACCCGTTATAATGAGCAGTTCTTC.

This clone was counted only a few times. The sample contains more than one DNA sequence encoding this CDR3. The CDR3 DNA sequence: TGTGCCAGCTCGTCCAGCTCTGGGGCCAACGTCCTGACTTTC. It is translated as CASSSSSGANVLTF. The chain combines TRBV18 with TRBJ2-6; no clear D gene. V was pared by 6 bases and J by 0 bases, with 6 bases between. The V gene's germline CDR1 is KGHSH and CDR2 LQKENI. The CDR3 runs to 14 residues.

This clone showed up just once. The chain links TRBV9 to TRBJ1-2; possible D gene TRBD1, 5 bases. Between the trimmed V and J ends, which lost 0 bases and 6 bases, there was a span of 9 bases. Looked up from germline, CDR1 is SGDLS and CDR2 is YYNGEE. CDR3 size: 13 residues. The CDR3 protein is CASSVEGRNGYTF. The CDR3 coding sequence is TGTGCCAGCAGCGTAGAGGGGAGGAATGGCTACACCTTC.

The chain carries TRBV27 and TRBJ2-3; 10 nucleotides match TRBD2. This CDR3 contains 16 residues. Germline lookup yields CDR1 MNHEY and CDR2 SMNVEV (reference sequence). J lost 3 bases, V lost 6 bases, and 9 bases had no gene match. The CDR3 nucleotides are TGTGCCAGCAGACGAGCGGGAGGGCCGGAGACAGATACGCAGTATTTT. Its protein is CASRRAGGPETDTQYF.

This chain connects TRBV11-2 to TRBJ2-5, with D unresolved. This CDR3 region has 12 residues. Trimming left V 5 bases short and J 5 bases short, with 9 bases between. Per the germline V gene, CDR1 is SGHAT and CDR2 is FQNNGV. The CDR3 sequence is CASSPQRETQYF. The CDR3 DNA is TGTGCCAGCAGCCCCCAGAGGGAGACCCAGTACTTC. The full variable domain, its missing parts supplied by reference TRBV11-2 and TRBJ2-5, is EAGVAQSPRYKIIEKRQSVAFWCNPISGHATLYWYQQILGQGPKLLIQFQNNGVVDDSQLPKDRFSAERLKGVDSTLKIQPAKLEDSAVYLCASSPQRETQYFGPGTRLLVL.

This sequence joins TRBV7-8 and TRBJ2-5; D might be TRBD1 (5 bases). The DNA end is a closer match to TRBJ2-7, so the J assignment may be wrong. Germline values: CDR1 SGHVS, CDR2 FQNEAQ. This CDR3 has 16 amino acids. CDR3: CASSSSEDILSYEQYF. For the CDR3, the DNA is TGTGCCAGCAGCTCCTCTGAGGACATCCTATCCTACGAGCAGTACTTC.

This chain connects TRBV10-3 to TRBJ1-2; 8 bases line up with TRBD1. The CDR3 length is 15 residues. Looked up from germline, CDR1 is ENHRY and CDR2 is SYGVKD. V lost 2 bases, J lost 6 bases, and 8 bases stayed unmatched. This CDR3 reads CAISERTGGADGYTF. The CDR3 DNA is TGTGCCATCAGTGAGCGCACAGGGGGGGCTGATGGCTACACCTTC.

The CDR3 sequence: CASSPGLYFPLYEQYF. The CDR3 DNA reads TGTGCCAGCAGCCCGGGACTTTATTTCCCCCTTTACGAGCAGTACTTC. The rearrangement uses TRBV11-2 and TRBJ2-7, with D perhaps TRBD2 (6 bases). In germline, CDR1 is SGHAT, CDR2 FQNNGV. Between the trimmed V and J ends, which lost 5 bases and 4 bases, there was a span of 21 bases. This CDR3 comprises 16 residues.

This rearrangement joins TRBV18 to TRBJ2-5, with D uncertain. The CDR3 totals 13 residues. V lost 2 bases, J lost 2 bases, and 6 bases lay in between. Germline assignment: CDR1 KGHSH and CDR2 LQKENI. The CDR3, as DNA: TGTGCCAGCTCACCAGGCGGACAAGAGACCCAGTACTTC. Translated, it gives CASSPGGQETQYF.

V usage is TRBV10-3 and J usage is TRBJ2-7; 11 positions match TRBD1. Germline CDR1 reads ENHRY; CDR2 reads SYGVKD. Germline trimming cut 6 bases from V and 2 bases from J; bases unmatched to any gene: 6. This CDR3 spans 15 amino acids. CDR3 sequence: CAISPGQGGTYEQYF. The DNA for the CDR3 is TGTGCCATCAGCCCGGGACAGGGGGGAACCTACGAGCAGTACTTC.

This chain joins TRBV2 and TRBJ1-1; no clear D. The CDR3 is 10 amino acids. Trimming pared 7 bases from V and 7 bases from J, leaving 7 bases between. Germline CDR1 is SNHLY and CDR2 is FYNNEI. CDR3 sequence reads: CASIDFEAFF. DNA of the CDR3: TGTGCCAGCATCGACTTTGAAGCTTTCTTT.

This sequence joins TRBV5-1 and TRBJ2-7, with unresolved D. Germline CDR1 and CDR2: SGHRS and YFSETQ. Trimming removed 2 bases at V and 7 bases at J, with 22 bases between. CDR3 size: 16 residues. CDR3 loop: CASSLTSPGPRMEQYF. The CDR3 DNA reads as TGCGCCAGCAGCTTAACATCCCCTGGGCCTCGGATGGAGCAGTACTTC.

The rearrangement joins TRBV2 to TRBJ1-2; D unresolved. In germline, CDR1 is SNHLY, CDR2 FYNNEI. The CDR3 runs 13 residues. Trimming pared 7 bases from V and 1 base from J, leaving 10 bases between. The CDR3: CASTPTGNYGYTF. In DNA, the CDR3 is TGTGCCAGCACCCCCACTGGTAACTATGGCTACACCTTC.

The chain uses TRBV28 and TRBJ2-2; D gene ambiguous. V lost 6 bases and J 6 bases, leaving 17 bases between the germline ends. Germline loops: CDR1 MDHEN, CDR2 SYDVKM. The CDR3 spans 15 residues. The CDR3 here is CASSPPGPTSGELFF. The CDR3 nucleotides are TGTGCCAGCAGCCCCCCAGGCCCGACGTCCGGGGAGCTGTTTTTT.

This chain uses TRBV28 with TRBJ1-5; D is perhaps TRBD1 (6 bases). CDR1 is MDHEN, CDR2 SYDVKM, per germline. V lost 1 base and J 2 bases, leaving 12 bases between the germline ends. The CDR3 loop spans 16 amino acids. In DNA form, the CDR3 reads TGTGCCAGCAGTTTATCAGGGGTTCGTGGCAATCAGCCCCAGCATTTT. This encodes CASSLSGVRGNQPQHF.

This clone was counted between two and nine times. CDR3 protein: CASSFTGEEAFF. CDR3 sequence (DNA): TGTGCCAGCAGCTTTACAGGGGAAGAAGCTTTCTTT. V and J are TRBV28 and TRBJ1-1; 7 bases are shared with TRBD1. The CDR3 length is 12 residues. After removal of 6 bases from V and 8 bases from J, the junction contained 6 bases not matched to a gene. Germline V gene data show CDR1 as MDHEN and CDR2 as SYDVKM.

The V call is TRBV27, the J call TRBJ1-1; D not certain. CDR1 is MNHEY and CDR2 is SMNVEV in the germline V gene (reference sequence). Trimming stripped 1 base from V and 0 bases from J, with 21 bases between. The CDR3 length is 19 residues. CDR3 protein: CASSLLRFGPSGMNTEAFF. The DNA of the CDR3 is TGTGCCAGCAGTTTATTGCGTTTTGGGCCGTCCGGTATGAACACTGAAGCTTTCTTT.

The chain couples TRBV29-1 to TRBJ1-1, with D unclear. This CDR3 is 15 amino acids long. The germline gives CDR1 SQVTM, CDR2 ANQGSEA. V lost 0 bases, J lost 4 bases, and 15 bases lay in between. CDR3 sequence reads: CSVEDIEERGTEAFF. CDR3 bases: TGCAGCGTTGAAGATATTGAGGAGCGAGGCACTGAAGCTTTCTTT.

V is TRBV5-1 and J is TRBJ1-2; 7 positions match TRBD1. Germline V gene lookup returns CDR1 SGHRS and CDR2 YFSETQ. The CDR3 contains 14 residues. Trimming removed 0 bases from V and 2 bases from J; junction bases left unmatched: 1. The DNA of the CDR3 is TGCGCCAGCAGCTTGGCGGGACAGAACTATGGCTACACCTTC. It is translated as CASSLAGQNYGYTF.

The chain links TRBV4-1 to TRBJ1-1; no clear D gene. Germline loops: CDR1 MGHRA, CDR2 YSYEKL. Trimming removed 3 bases at V and 5 bases at J, with 16 bases between. This CDR3 spans 15 amino acids. CDR3 nucleotide sequence: TGCGCCAGCAGCCAGCCCACTAGCGGGAAAACTGAAGCTTTCTTT. Its protein product is CASSQPTSGKTEAFF.

The V call is TRBV2, the J call TRBJ2-5; a weak D match, TRBD2 (5 bases). Per the germline V gene, CDR1 is SNHLY and CDR2 is FYNNEI. The CDR3 consists of 16 residues. V lost 7 bases to trimming and J lost 2 bases, with 20 bases between them. CDR3 sequence: CASNRGGVGSQETQYF. CDR3 DNA: TGTGCCAGCAACCGTGGAGGAGTAGGTAGTCAAGAGACCCAGTACTTC.